The 9 T cell receptor beta chains below all came from one sample that was sequenced in a study of T cell responses to AZD1222 COVID-19 vaccine. Method: immunoSEQ multiplex PCR; TCRdb's copy keeps in-frame clones and lacks some. This sample has under 55,000 clones, with about 80% found just once. Specimen: peripheral blood, collected on day 0 of AZD1222 vaccination. These receptors all come from an adult in good health.

V and J are TRBV4-3 and TRBJ2-1, with 11 bases lining up with TRBD2. The CDR3 totals 15 residues. Trimming at V came to 5 bases and at J to 2 bases, leaving 2 bases not matched to a gene. CDR1 LGHNA and CDR2 YSLEER come from the germline V gene. CDR3 region: CASSLAGGPYNEQFF. The DNA for the CDR3 is TGCGCCAGCAGCTTAGCGGGGGGGCCCTACAATGAGCAGTTCTTC.

The chain is built from TRBV7-2 and TRBJ2-7, with 11 bases fitting TRBD2. CDR3 length: 16 residues. Trimming removed 5 bases from V and 0 bases from J; junction bases left unmatched: 6. The germline gives CDR1 SGHTA, CDR2 FQGNSA. The CDR3 DNA reads as TGTGCCAGCAGCCCTCGGACTAGCGGGCGCTCCTACGAGCAGTACTTC. It is translated as CASSPRTSGRSYEQYF.

The chain links TRBV11-3 to TRBJ1-3; 7 nucleotides line up with TRBD1. Germline CDR1 SGHNT, CDR2 YENEEA. The CDR3 is 17 residues long. The V and J ends lost 6 bases and 0 bases, in that order; junction bases with no gene match: 11. CDR3 residues: CASSLRTGSHSGNTIYF. DNA of the CDR3: TGTGCCAGCAGTCTAAGGACAGGATCCCACTCTGGAAACACCATATATTTT.

The chain has TRBV3-1 (or the pseudogene TRBV3-2) and TRBJ1-5, with D unclear. CDR3 length: 13 residues. V was pared by 1 base and J by 9 bases, with 10 bases between. Germline values: CDR1 LGHDT, CDR2 YNNKEL (reference sequence). CDR3 in DNA: TGTGCCAGCAGCCAAGGTCCGACACGGCCCCAGCATTTT. It specifies CASSQGPTRPQHF.

This sequence joins TRBV6-5 and TRBJ1-1, with 9 positions matching TRBD1. Germline V gene data show CDR1 as MNHEY and CDR2 as SVGAGI. V lost 5 bases and J lost 5; bases outside the gene matches: 9. This CDR3 has 15 residues. The CDR3 nucleotides are TGTGCCAGCAGTCCTATCGACAGGGGGAGAACTGAAGCTTTCTTT. It encodes CASSPIDRGRTEAFF.

The CDR3 DNA follows: TGTGCCAGTAGTATTTTATTCTCCGGGAGAAACCGGAATGAGCAGTTCTTC. As protein: CASSILFSGRNRNEQFF. The rearrangement links TRBV19 to TRBJ2-1; possible D gene TRBD2, 6 bases. Trimming removed 3 bases from V and 7 bases from J, with 22 bases in between. The germline V gene encodes CDR1 LNHDA and CDR2 SQIVND (reference sequence). This CDR3 spans 17 amino acids.

The chain employs TRBV7-2 and TRBJ2-7; tentative D call: TRBD2 (6 bases). The V end was cut by 2 bases, the J end by 2 bases, with 13 bases between. The CDR3 is 15 amino acids. Germline V CDR1 and CDR2: SGHTA, FQGNSA. CDR3: CASSLLEGITYEQYF. DNA of the CDR3: TGTGCCAGCAGCTTATTGGAGGGCATAACCTACGAGCAGTACTTC.

V usage is TRBV15 and J usage is TRBJ2-7; TRBD2 aligns across 9 bases. The CDR3 contains 19 residues. The trim removed 5 bases at V and 0 bases at J, leaving 17 bases unmatched. The germline V gene has CDR1 LNHNV and CDR2 YYDKDF (reference sequence). DNA of the CDR3: TGTGCCACCAGCGTAGGTGCGGGAGGGGCGGGAAAGAGCTCCTACGAGCAGTACTTC. Protein: CATSVGAGGAGKSSYEQYF.

This rearrangement joins TRBV28 to TRBJ1-1; possible D gene TRBD1, 5 bases. CDR1 MDHEN and CDR2 SYDVKM come from the germline V gene. The CDR3 runs 14 residues. Between the trimmed V and J ends, which lost 8 bases and 1 base, there was a span of 14 bases. In nucleotides, the CDR3 is TGTGCCAGCCGTCGCTCCCAGGGGAACACTGAAGCTTTCTTT. Amino acid sequence: CASRRSQGNTEAFF.